Listed here are 26 T cell receptor beta chains from one sample, sequenced in a study of OX40 agonist ivuxolimab in advanced cancers. Produced via immunoSEQ multiplex PCR; TCRdb's table is partial and in-frame only. The repertoire includes under 85,000 clones, 70% to 90% of them detected once, and around 0.63% sits in the top ten. The source was CD4+ or CD8+ T cells sorted from blood, collected in a trial of the OX40 agonist ivuxolimab. The receptors were sampled from an adult with an advanced solid tumor such as melanoma, head and neck, liver or kidney cancer.

This clone was counted only a few times. The rearrangement links TRBV4-3 to TRBJ2-5; possibly TRBD2 for D (7 bases). Germline V CDR1 and CDR2: LGHNA, YSLEER. V was shortened by 0 bases and J by 2 bases, with 13 bases between the two germline ends. The CDR3 totals 16 residues. The CDR3 reads CASSQDWGGAQETQYF. CDR3 DNA: TGCGCCAGCAGCCAAGATTGGGGGGGGGCTCAAGAGACCCAGTACTTC.

The V and J genes are TRBV7-6 and TRBJ2-3, with D possibly called TRBD1 or TRBD2 (6 bases each). The CDR3 consists of 17 residues. Germline V CDR1 and CDR2: SGHVS, FNYEAQ. Between the trimmed V and J ends, which lost 0 bases and 7 bases, there was a span of 20 bases. The DNA for the CDR3 is TGTGCCAGCAGCTTAGCGCCGACAGGAGGGCCAGGAAATACGCAGTATTTT. Translating it yields CASSLAPTGGPGNTQYF.

J is TRBJ1-4 and V is TRBV5-5, with TRBD1 matching over 9 bases. J was trimmed by 5 bases and V by 2 bases; bases with no gene match: 7. Germline CDR1 is SGHKS and CDR2 is YYEKEE (reference sequence). This CDR3 region has 16 residues. CDR3 sequence: CASSLLSGTGNEKLFF. CDR3 nucleotides: TGTGCCAGCAGCTTACTCTCCGGGACAGGGAATGAAAAACTGTTTTTT.

The chain joins TRBV6-5 to TRBJ1-6, with D unresolved. The CDR3 is 14 residues long. Trimming removed 2 bases from V and 10 bases from J, with 12 bases in between. In germline, CDR1 is MNHEY, CDR2 SVGAGI. The CDR3 DNA sequence: TGTGCCAGCAGTTACGGAGAGTTTAAATCACCCCTCCACTTT. This codes for CASSYGEFKSPLHF.

V usage is TRBV7-6 and J usage is TRBJ2-1; 7 nucleotides match TRBD1. The germline V gene encodes CDR1 SGHVS and CDR2 FNYEAQ. Germline trimming cut 2 bases from V and 5 bases from J; bases unmatched to any gene: 6. This CDR3 is 15 amino acids long. The chain's CDR3 is CASSLRGGAHNEQFF. In nucleotides, the CDR3 is TGTGCCAGCAGCTTAAGAGGGGGCGCCCACAATGAGCAGTTCTTC.

In this sample, this clone turned up a few times. The J gene is TRBJ1-2, the V gene TRBV7-9, with D tentatively TRBD1 (5 bases). The CDR3 has 14 amino acids. Germline-derived CDR1 and CDR2 are SEHNR and FQNEAQ (reference sequence). V dropped 2 bases and J dropped 2 bases, with 9 bases sitting between them. The CDR3 sequence: CASSLSRGNYGYTF. CDR3 bases: TGTGCCAGCAGCTTATCTCGGGGGAACTATGGCTACACCTTC.

This sequence joins TRBV5-1 and TRBJ1-1; tentatively, D is TRBD1 (6 bases). Germline CDR1 SGHRS, CDR2 YFSETQ. This CDR3 contains 14 residues. Trimming removed 1 base from V and 2 bases from J, with 9 bases in between. The CDR3 protein is CASSLYRVNTEAFF. The CDR3 DNA reads TGCGCCAGCAGCTTGTACAGGGTAAACACTGAAGCTTTCTTT.

The V call is TRBV4-2, the J call TRBJ1-5; 8 bases fit TRBD1. CDR3 length: 17 amino acids. With V trimmed by 4 bases and J by 1 base, 9 bases remained unmatched. Per the germline V gene, CDR1 is LGHNA and CDR2 is YNFKEQ. As DNA, the CDR3 is TGTGCCAGCAGCCCCGGACAGGGAGGCGTGAGCAATCAGCCCCAGCATTTT. Its protein is CASSPGQGGVSNQPQHF.

The rearrangement uses TRBV6-5 and TRBJ1-6; 9 bases map to TRBD1. This CDR3 spans 14 amino acids. Germline-derived CDR1 and CDR2 are MNHEY and SVGAGI. V trimming: 5 bases; J trimming: 11 bases; junction bases outside the gene matches: 7. The CDR3 bases are TGTGCCAGCAGTACTGGACAGGGGTGGACACCCCTCCACTTT. Its translation is CASSTGQGWTPLHF.

J is TRBJ2-7 and V is TRBV5-8, with D possibly TRBD1 on 6 matching bases. V gave up 2 bases and J gave up 2 bases, with 11 bases separating them. CDR1 and CDR2 from the germline V gene are SGHTS and YDEGEE. The CDR3 has 14 amino acids. The CDR3 loop reads CASSFLDRTYEQYF. CDR3 in DNA: TGTGCCAGCAGCTTTTTAGACAGGACCTACGAGCAGTACTTC.

On this clone: Germline is not matched at one junction end, which may reflect a read error. The rearrangement links TRBV10-3 to TRBJ2-5; D tentatively fits TRBD1 or TRBD2 (5 bases each). Germline V CDR1 and CDR2: ENHRY, SYGVKD. CDR3 length equals 12 residues. For the CDR3, the DNA is TGTGCCATCAGCTGGGACCAACAGACCCAGTACTTC. This codes for CAISWDQQTQYF.

The chain joins TRBV5-1 to TRBJ2-3, with unresolved D. V was cut by 4 bases and J by 6 bases, with 9 bases left in between. CDR1 and CDR2 (germline): SGHRS, YFSETQ. The CDR3 totals 12 residues. CDR3 DNA sequence: TGCGCCAGCAGCCCCGGACGGGATACGCAGTATTTT. This translates into CASSPGRDTQYF.

V gene TRBV11-3 combines with J gene TRBJ2-7; TRBD2 matches 7 bases. The germline CDR1 and CDR2 sequences are SGHNT and YENEEA. CDR3 length: 17 residues. V dropped 5 bases and J dropped 1; count of bases not matched to a gene: 14. The CDR3 sequence is CASSKKRRAGPSYEQYF. DNA for the CDR3: TGTGCCAGCAGCAAGAAGAGACGAGCGGGGCCATCCTACGAGCAGTACTTC.

The chain carries TRBV5-1 and TRBJ2-7; tentatively, D is TRBD1 (5 bases). The CDR3 sequence is 15 residues long. Germline values: CDR1 SGHRS, CDR2 YFSETQ. V lost 0 bases, J lost 4 bases, and 14 bases lay in between. CDR3 DNA: TGCGCCAGCAGCTTGGGGCAGGCAGGACAATACGAGCAGTACTTC. It specifies CASSLGQAGQYEQYF. The full variable domain, in which reference TRBV5-1 and TRBJ2-7 provide the parts outside the CDR3, is KAGVTQTPRYLIKTRGQQVTLSCSPISGHRSVSWYQQTPGQGLQFLFEYFSETQRNKGNFPGRFSGRQFSNSRSEMNVSTLELGDSALYLCASSLGQAGQYEQYFGPGTRLTVT.

The chain links TRBV28 to TRBJ2-3; D is unresolved. Per the germline V gene, CDR1 is MDHEN and CDR2 is SYDVKM. V was trimmed by 4 bases and J by 6 bases, leaving 11 bases between them. This CDR3 region has 13 residues. The chain's CDR3 is CASSSAQGDTQYF. DNA for the CDR3: TGTGCCAGCAGTTCGGCGCAAGGGGATACGCAGTATTTT. Using reference TRBV28 and TRBJ2-3 for the parts outside the CDR3, the full variable domain is DVKVTQSSRYLVKRTGEKVFLECVQDMDHENMFWYRQDPGLGLRLIYFSYDVKMKEKGDIPEGYSVSREKKERFSLILESASTNQTSMYLCASSSAQGDTQYFGPGTRLTVL.

The chain recombines TRBV6-5 with TRBJ1-5, with no clear D. The CDR3 totals 13 residues. Germline lookup yields CDR1 MNHEY and CDR2 SVGAGI. V was cut by 5 bases and J by 8 bases, with 13 bases left in between. The CDR3 reads CASSNRPREPQHF. Written as DNA, the CDR3 is TGTGCCAGCAGTAACCGCCCGAGGGAGCCCCAGCATTTT.

The chain has TRBV19 and TRBJ1-1; no definite D call. V dropped 4 bases and J dropped 1 base, with 10 bases sitting between them. The CDR3 length is 14 residues. The V gene's germline CDR1 is LNHDA and CDR2 SQIVND (reference sequence). The CDR3 region is CASSRTAKNTEAFF. In nucleotides, the CDR3 is TGTGCCAGTAGTAGAACAGCAAAGAACACTGAAGCTTTCTTT.

The chain joins TRBV27 to TRBJ1-3, with TRBD1 matching 7 bases. Trimming took 7 bases from V and 0 from J; bases not matched to a gene: 9. Per the germline V gene, CDR1 is MNHEY and CDR2 is SMNVEV (reference sequence). This CDR3 has 16 residues. CDR3 nucleotides: TGTGCCAGCAATGAGGTGACAGGGCACTCTGGAAACACCATATATTTT. Translation: CASNEVTGHSGNTIYF.

The CDR3 is CASAQGLRGSPLHF. As DNA, the CDR3 is TGTGCCAGTGCACAGGGGCTCCGGGGTTCACCCCTCCACTTT. V is TRBV9 and J is TRBJ1-6; 7 bases are shared with TRBD1. Unmatched junction bases numbered 11, after V lost 8 bases and J lost 9 bases. The length of the CDR3 is 14 residues. The V gene's germline CDR1 is SGDLS and CDR2 YYNGEE. The complete variable domain, with remaining parts taken from reference TRBV9 and TRBJ1-6, reads DSGVTQTPKHLITATGQRVTLRCSPRSGDLSVYWYQQSLDQGLQFLIQYYNGEERAKGNILERFSAQQFPDLHSELNLSSLELGDSALYFCASAQGLRGSPLHFGNGTRLTVT.

CDR3 DNA sequence: TGCGCCAGCAGCCCACAAGGGGGACAGGGGGCTTCCGGGGAGCTGTTTTTT. This encodes CASSPQGGQGASGELFF. The chain combines TRBV5-1 with TRBJ2-2, with 12 bases fitting TRBD1. The CDR3 spans 17 residues. Losses at the gene ends were 4 bases for V and 6 bases for J; bases not matched to a gene: 10. The germline gives CDR1 SGHRS, CDR2 YFSETQ.

J is TRBJ2-5 and V is TRBV11-2; TRBD1 or TRBD2 may be the D gene (5 bases each). The CDR3 is 14 amino acids. Germline V CDR1 and CDR2: SGHAT, FQNNGV. V was clipped by 1 base and J by 1 base, with 7 bases between them. The CDR3: CASSLGGAQETQYF. Written as DNA, the CDR3 is TGTGCCAGCAGCTTAGGAGGGGCCCAAGAGACCCAGTACTTC.

The V call is TRBV6-5, the J call TRBJ1-1; D gene ambiguous. Trimming shortened V by 0 bases and J by 1 base, and 6 bases separated the two germline ends. Germline CDR1 MNHEY, CDR2 SVGAGI. CDR3 length: 14 residues. The CDR3 protein is CASSYSKGNTEAFF. The DNA for the CDR3 is TGTGCCAGCAGTTACTCGAAGGGGAACACTGAAGCTTTCTTT.

This rearrangement joins TRBV27 to TRBJ2-1; 10 bases line up with TRBD2. This CDR3 has 16 amino acids. The V segment lost 6 bases and the J segment 5 bases; nucleotides outside the gene matches: 10. The germline gives CDR1 MNHEY, CDR2 SMNVEV (reference sequence). The CDR3 region has the DNA TGTGCCAGCAGCTACCAGCGGGGGGGCCTTGACAATGAGCAGTTCTTC. Protein product: CASSYQRGGLDNEQFF.

This chain links TRBV28 with TRBJ1-4; TRBD1 aligns across 7 bases. CDR1 and CDR2 (germline): MDHEN, SYDVKM. The trim removed 5 bases at V and 8 bases at J, leaving 8 bases unmatched. The CDR3 runs 14 residues. The CDR3 region is CASSDRDYGEKLFF. The CDR3 nucleotides are TGTGCCAGCAGTGACAGGGACTATGGGGAAAAACTGTTTTTT.

V gene TRBV7-2 combines with J gene TRBJ1-1, with D unclear. V was trimmed by 5 bases and J by 4 bases, leaving 8 bases between them. The CDR3 length is 12 residues. Looked up from germline, CDR1 is SGHTA and CDR2 is FQGNSA. Here the CDR3 reads CASSPLGTEAFF. CDR3 sequence (DNA): TGTGCCAGCAGCCCGTTGGGCACTGAAGCTTTCTTT.

The rearrangement links TRBV19 to TRBJ1-6; 11 nucleotides line up with TRBD1. Germline V CDR1 and CDR2: LNHDA, SQIVND (reference sequence). Losses at the gene ends were 6 bases for V and 10 bases for J; bases not matched to a gene: 8. The CDR3 spans 15 residues. CDR3 in amino acids: CASRKSGQGGSPLHF. The CDR3 DNA sequence: TGTGCCAGTAGGAAGTCGGGACAGGGGGGATCACCCCTCCACTTT.